Sequencing of this T cell receptor (beta chain) was carried out in a study of blood T cells in healthy people across ages. Using a J-beta primer mix together with a sample-barcoded 5' primer, a second PCR was run for about 7 to 12 cycles. Each cDNA molecule, via a template-switch adaptor with 12 random nucleotides, was tagged. In TCRdb, the 5' RACE reads were re-called with MiXCR into one record per CDR3 protein. The profile shows about 570,000 distinct CDR3 sequences, 27% of them singletons. This clonotype appeared a few times. Every sample had a minimum of 6 million PBMCs isolated. The germline CDR1 and CDR2 sequences are DFQATT and SNEGSKA (reference sequence). With 5 bases clipped from V and 3 bases from J, the junction kept 2 bases outside the gene matches. This CDR3 contains 14 residues.

The genes are TRBV20-1 and TRBJ2-2, with 11 bases fitting TRBD1. Material for sequencing was blood. This sequence originates from a woman in her 70s in good health. The CDR3, as DNA: TGCAGTGCTCGGACAGGGGGCCACACCGGGGAGCTGTTTTTT. Encoded protein: CSARTGGHTGELFF.